This entry features one T cell receptor (beta chain) sequence. Antigen specificity is unknown. This sample is part of a study of cytomegalovirus exposure and HLA in healthy donors. Overall study results and limits: Later findings reportedly placed an Asian-associated ancestry cluster below the 666-donor mean for N-insertions. Roughly uniform sequencing depth across donors was assumed, possibly incorrectly. The study labeled 150 or so TCR beta chains cytomegalovirus-associated.

The PCR made use of 60 Vbeta and 13 Jbeta primers. Repertoires were generated with immunoSEQ multiplex PCR, while TCRdb's copy carries only in-frame clones and drops some. The table records tens of thousands of clones, around 8% of them present only once. With 5 bases clipped from V and 5 bases from J, the junction kept 11 bases outside the gene matches. The CDR3 consists of 15 residues. Germline lookup yields CDR1 SGHNT and CDR2 YENEEA. Sequenced: PBMCs. The TCR originated in a man aged 50 to 59 in good health and CMV-seronegative. The chain has TRBV11-3 and TRBJ2-5, with 7 bases matching TRBD1. CDR3 protein: CASSHSPTGIETQYF. The DNA for the CDR3 is TGTGCCAGCAGCCATTCCCCGACAGGGATTGAGACCCAGTACTTC.